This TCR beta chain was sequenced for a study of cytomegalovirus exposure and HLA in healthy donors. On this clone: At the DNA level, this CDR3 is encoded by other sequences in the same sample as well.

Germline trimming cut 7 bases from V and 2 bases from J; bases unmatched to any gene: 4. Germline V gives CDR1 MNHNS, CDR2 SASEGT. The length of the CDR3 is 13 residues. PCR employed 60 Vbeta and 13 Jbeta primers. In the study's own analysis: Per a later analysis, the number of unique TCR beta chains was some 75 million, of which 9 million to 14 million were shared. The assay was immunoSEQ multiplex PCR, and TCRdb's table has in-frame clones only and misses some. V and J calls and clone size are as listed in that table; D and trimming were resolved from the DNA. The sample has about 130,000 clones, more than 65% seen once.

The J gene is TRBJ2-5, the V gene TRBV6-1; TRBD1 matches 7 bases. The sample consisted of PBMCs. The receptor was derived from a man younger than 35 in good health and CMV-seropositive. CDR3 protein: CASTGTDQETQYF. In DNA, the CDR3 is TGTGCCAGCACCGGGACAGATCAAGAGACCCAGTACTTC.